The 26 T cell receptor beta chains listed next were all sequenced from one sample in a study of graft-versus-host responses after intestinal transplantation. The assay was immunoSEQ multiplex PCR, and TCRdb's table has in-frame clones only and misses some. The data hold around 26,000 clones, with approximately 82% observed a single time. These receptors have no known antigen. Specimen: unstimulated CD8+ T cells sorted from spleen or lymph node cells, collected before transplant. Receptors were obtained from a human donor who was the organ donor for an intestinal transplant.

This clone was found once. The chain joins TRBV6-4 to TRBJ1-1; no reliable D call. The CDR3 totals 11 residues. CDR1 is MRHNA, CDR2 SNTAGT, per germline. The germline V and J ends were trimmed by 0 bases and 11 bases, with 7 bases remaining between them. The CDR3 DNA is TGTGCCAGCAGTGACTCGATGAGGGCTTTCTTT. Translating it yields CASSDSMRAFF.

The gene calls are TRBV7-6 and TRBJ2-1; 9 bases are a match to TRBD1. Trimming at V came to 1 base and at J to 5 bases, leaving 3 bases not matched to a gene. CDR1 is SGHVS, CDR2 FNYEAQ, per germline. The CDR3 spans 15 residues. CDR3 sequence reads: CASSLGDRENNEQFF. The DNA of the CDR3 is TGTGCCAGCAGCTTAGGGGACAGGGAGAACAATGAGCAGTTCTTC. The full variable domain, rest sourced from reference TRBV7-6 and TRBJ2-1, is GAGVSQSPRYKVTKRGQDVALRCDPISGHVSLYWYRQALGQGPEFLTYFNYEAQQDKSGLPNDRFSAERPEGSISTLTIQRTEQRDSAMYRCASSLGDRENNEQFFGPGTRLTVL.

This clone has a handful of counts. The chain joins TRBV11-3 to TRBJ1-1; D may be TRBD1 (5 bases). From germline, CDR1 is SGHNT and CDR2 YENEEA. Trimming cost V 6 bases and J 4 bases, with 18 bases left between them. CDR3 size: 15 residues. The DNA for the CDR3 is TGTGCCAGCAGAGACGGACACGGAGGGGCCACTGAAGCTTTCTTT. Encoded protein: CASRDGHGGATEAFF.

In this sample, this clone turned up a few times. The CDR3 sequence: CSQRGGSYNEQFF. The CDR3, as DNA: TGCAGCCAGAGGGGGGGCTCCTACAATGAGCAGTTCTTC. This chain joins TRBV29-1 and TRBJ2-1, with D possibly being TRBD2 (7 bases). V was pared by 8 bases and J by 0 bases, with 11 bases between. There are 13 residues in the CDR3. Germline lookup yields CDR1 SQVTM and CDR2 ANQGSEA.

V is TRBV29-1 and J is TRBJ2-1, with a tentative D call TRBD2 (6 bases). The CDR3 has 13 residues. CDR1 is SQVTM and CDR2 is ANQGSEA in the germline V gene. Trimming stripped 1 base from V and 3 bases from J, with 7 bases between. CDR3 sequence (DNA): TGCAGCGTTGAAGGGGGGGTCTACAATGAGCAGTTCTTC. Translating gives CSVEGGVYNEQFF.

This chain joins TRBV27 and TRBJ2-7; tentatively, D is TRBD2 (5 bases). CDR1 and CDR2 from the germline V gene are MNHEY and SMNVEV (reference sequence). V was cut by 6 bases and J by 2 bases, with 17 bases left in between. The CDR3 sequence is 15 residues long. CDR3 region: CASSHSGGSTYEQYF. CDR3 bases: TGTGCCAGCAGCCACTCTGGCGGGTCAACCTACGAGCAGTACTTC.

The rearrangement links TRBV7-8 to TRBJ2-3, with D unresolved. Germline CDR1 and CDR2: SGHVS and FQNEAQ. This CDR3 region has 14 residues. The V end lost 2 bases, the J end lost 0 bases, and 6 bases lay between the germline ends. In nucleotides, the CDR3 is TGTGCCAGCAGCTTATACGGAAGCACAGATACGCAGTATTTT. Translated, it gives CASSLYGSTDTQYF.

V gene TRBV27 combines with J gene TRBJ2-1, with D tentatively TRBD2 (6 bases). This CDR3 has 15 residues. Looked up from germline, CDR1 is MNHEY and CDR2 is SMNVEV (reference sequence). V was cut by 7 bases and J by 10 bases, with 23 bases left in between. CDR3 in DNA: TGTGCCAGCACCCCGCCGGAGCTAGCTAGCGAGGAGCAGTTCTTC. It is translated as CASTPPELASEEQFF.

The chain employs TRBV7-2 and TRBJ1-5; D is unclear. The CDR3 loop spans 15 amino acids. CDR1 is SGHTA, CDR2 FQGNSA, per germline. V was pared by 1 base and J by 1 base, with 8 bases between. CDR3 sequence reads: CASSLDLLSNQPQHF. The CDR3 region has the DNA TGTGCCAGCAGCTTAGACCTCCTGAGCAATCAGCCCCAGCATTTT.

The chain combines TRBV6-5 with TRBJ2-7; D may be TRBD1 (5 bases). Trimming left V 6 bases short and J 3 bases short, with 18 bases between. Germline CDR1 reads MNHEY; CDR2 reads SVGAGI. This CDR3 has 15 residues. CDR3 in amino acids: CASSPGQGGHYEQYF. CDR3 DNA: TGTGCCAGCAGCCCCGGGCAGGGCGGCCACTACGAGCAGTACTTC.

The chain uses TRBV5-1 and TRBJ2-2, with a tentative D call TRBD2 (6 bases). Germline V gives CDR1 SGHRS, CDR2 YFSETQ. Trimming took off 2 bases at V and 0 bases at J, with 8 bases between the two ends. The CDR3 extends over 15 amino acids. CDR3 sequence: CASSFSGSNTGELFF. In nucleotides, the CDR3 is TGCGCCAGCAGCTTTAGCGGCTCGAACACCGGGGAGCTGTTTTTT.

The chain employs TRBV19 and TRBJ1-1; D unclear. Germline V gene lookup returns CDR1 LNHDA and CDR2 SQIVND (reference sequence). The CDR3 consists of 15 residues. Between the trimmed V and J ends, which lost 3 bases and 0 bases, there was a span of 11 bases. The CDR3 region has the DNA TGTGCCAGTAGTATTCTTGAGGGAATGAACACTGAAGCTTTCTTT. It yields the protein CASSILEGMNTEAFF.

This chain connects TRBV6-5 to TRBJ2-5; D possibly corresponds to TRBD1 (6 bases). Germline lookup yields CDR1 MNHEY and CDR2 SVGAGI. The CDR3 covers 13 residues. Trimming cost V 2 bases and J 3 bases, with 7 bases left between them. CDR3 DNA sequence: TGTGCCAGCAGTTACCCAGGGGAAGAGACCCAGTACTTC. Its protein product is CASSYPGEETQYF.

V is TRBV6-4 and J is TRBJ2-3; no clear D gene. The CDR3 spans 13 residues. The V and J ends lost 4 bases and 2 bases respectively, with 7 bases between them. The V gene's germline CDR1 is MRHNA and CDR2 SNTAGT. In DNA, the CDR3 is TGTGCCAGCAGTGCAGGCCCCACAGATACGCAGTATTTT. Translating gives CASSAGPTDTQYF.

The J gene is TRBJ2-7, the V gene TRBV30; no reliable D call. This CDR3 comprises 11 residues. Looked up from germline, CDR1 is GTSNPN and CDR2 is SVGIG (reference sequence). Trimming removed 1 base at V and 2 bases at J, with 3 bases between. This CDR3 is CAWSDTYEQYF. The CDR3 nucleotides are TGTGCCTGGAGTGACACCTACGAGCAGTACTTC.

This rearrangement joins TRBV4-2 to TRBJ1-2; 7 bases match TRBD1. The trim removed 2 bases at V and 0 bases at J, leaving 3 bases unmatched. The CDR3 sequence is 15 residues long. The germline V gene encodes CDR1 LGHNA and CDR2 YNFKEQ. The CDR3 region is CASSQPQGANYGYTF. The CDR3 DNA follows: TGTGCCAGCAGCCAACCCCAGGGGGCTAACTATGGCTACACCTTC.

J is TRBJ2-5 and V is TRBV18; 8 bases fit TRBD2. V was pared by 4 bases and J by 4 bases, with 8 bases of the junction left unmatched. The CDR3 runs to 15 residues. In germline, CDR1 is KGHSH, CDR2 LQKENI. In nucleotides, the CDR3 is TGTGCCAGCTCACAACTAGCGGAAAAACGAGAGACCCAGTACTTC. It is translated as CASSQLAEKRETQYF. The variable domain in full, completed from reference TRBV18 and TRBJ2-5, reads NAGVMQNPRHLVRRRGQEARLRCSPMKGHSHVYWYRQLPEEGLKFMVYLQKENIIDESGMPKERFSAEFPKEGPSILRIQQVVRGDSAAYFCASSQLAEKRETQYFGPGTRLLVL.

The CDR3 reads CASSVAASQETQYF. The CDR3 region has the DNA TGTGCCAGCAGCGTAGCGGCTTCCCAAGAGACCCAGTACTTC. V is TRBV9 and J is TRBJ2-5; no definite D call. The CDR3 consists of 14 residues. CDR1 is SGDLS and CDR2 is YYNGEE in the germline V gene. V shed 0 bases and J shed 1 base, with 7 bases lying between them.

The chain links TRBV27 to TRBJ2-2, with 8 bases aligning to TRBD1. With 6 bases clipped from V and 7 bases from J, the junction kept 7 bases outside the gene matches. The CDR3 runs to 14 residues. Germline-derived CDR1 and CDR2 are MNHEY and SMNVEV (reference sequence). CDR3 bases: TGTGCCAGCAGGACGACAGGGGTGGGCGGGGAGCTGTTTTTT. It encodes CASRTTGVGGELFF.

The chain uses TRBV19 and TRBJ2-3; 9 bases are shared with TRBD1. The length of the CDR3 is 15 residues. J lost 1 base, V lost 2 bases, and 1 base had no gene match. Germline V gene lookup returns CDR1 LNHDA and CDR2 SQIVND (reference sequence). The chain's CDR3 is CASSITGGGTDTQYF. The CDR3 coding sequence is TGTGCCAGTAGTATAACAGGGGGCGGCACAGATACGCAGTATTTT.

CDR3 protein: CASSKDRILTDTQYF. CDR3 DNA sequence: TGTGCCAGCAGCAAGGACAGGATACTCACAGATACGCAGTATTTT. The chain recombines TRBV21-1 with TRBJ2-3; no DNA check was done on the table's D call, TRBD1. TRBV21-1 corresponds to a pseudogene. The CDR3 is made up of 15 amino acids.

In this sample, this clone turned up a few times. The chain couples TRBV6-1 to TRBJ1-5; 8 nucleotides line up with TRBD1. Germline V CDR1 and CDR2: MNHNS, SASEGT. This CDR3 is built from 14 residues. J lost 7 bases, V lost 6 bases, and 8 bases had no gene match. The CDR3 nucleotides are TGTGCCAGCAGCGGCAGGGGGCTTCAGCAGCCCCAGCATTTT. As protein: CASSGRGLQQPQHF.

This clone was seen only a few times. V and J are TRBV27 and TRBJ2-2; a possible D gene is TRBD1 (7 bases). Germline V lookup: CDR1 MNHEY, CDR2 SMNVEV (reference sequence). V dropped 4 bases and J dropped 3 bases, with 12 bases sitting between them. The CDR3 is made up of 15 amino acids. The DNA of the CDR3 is TGTGCCAGCAGTTGGGCCAGGGGGGACACCGGGGAGCTGTTTTTT. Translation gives CASSWARGDTGELFF.

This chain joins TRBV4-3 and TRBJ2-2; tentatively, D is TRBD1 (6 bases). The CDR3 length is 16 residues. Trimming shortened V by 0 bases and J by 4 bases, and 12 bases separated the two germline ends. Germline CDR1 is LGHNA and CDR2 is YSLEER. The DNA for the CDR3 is TGCGCCAGCAGCCAAGAGAGGACAGTAGCCACCGGGGAGCTGTTTTTT. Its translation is CASSQERTVATGELFF.

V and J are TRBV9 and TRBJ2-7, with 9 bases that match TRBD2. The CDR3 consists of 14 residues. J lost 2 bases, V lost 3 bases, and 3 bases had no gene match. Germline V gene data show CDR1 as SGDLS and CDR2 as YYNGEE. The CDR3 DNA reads TGTGCCAGCAGCGCTAGCGGGGAACCCTACGAGCAGTACTTC. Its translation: CASSASGEPYEQYF.

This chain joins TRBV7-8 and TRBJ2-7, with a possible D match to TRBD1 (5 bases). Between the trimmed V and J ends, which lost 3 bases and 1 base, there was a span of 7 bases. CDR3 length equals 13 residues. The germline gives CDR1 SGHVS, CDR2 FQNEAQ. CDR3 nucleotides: TGTGCCAGCAGCTTTTACAGGTCCTACGAGCAGTACTTC. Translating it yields CASSFYRSYEQYF.